This entry is about one TCR beta chain. The junction and the germline gene differ at one end; a read error may be behind it. While infection was still active, Seattle patients were enrolled and then followed longitudinally. In the authors' workflow: The assay estimated nucleated cells by amplifying reference gene primers. Repertoires were generated with immunoSEQ multiplex PCR, while TCRdb's copy carries only in-frame clones and drops some. That table supplies the V and J calls and clone size; D and trimming were determined from the DNA. Of tens of thousands of clones detected, 88% appear once; the ten largest clones hold 43%. The data originate from a study of blood T cell repertoires in COVID-19. Overall study: Sites across the United States, Italy and Spain contributed samples from acute and convalescent COVID-19.

The germline V gene encodes CDR1 SGHAT and CDR2 FQNNGV. This CDR3 spans 15 amino acids. The V and J genes are TRBV11-2 and TRBJ2-7; 8 nucleotides agree with TRBD2. Sequencing was carried out using peripheral blood. The receptor was derived from a woman aged 55-70 years with COVID-19, enrolled during active disease. The CDR3, as DNA: TGTGCCAGCAGCCTAGAGGGACTAGTCGTCGACGAGCAGTACTTC. Protein: CASSLEGLVVDEQYF.